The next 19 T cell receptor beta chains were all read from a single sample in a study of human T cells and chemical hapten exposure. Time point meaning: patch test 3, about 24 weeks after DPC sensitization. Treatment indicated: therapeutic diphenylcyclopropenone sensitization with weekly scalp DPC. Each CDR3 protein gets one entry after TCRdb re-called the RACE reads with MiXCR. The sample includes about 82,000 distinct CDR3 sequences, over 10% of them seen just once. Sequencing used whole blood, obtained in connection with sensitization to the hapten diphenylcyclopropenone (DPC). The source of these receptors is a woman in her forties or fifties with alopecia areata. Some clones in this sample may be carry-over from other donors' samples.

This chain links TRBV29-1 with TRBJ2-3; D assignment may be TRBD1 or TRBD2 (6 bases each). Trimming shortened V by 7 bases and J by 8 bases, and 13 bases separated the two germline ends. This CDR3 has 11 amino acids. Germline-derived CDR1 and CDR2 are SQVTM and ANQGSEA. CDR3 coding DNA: TGCAGCGGAGGGGGGACGGTTACGCAGTATTTT. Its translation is CSGGGTVTQYF.

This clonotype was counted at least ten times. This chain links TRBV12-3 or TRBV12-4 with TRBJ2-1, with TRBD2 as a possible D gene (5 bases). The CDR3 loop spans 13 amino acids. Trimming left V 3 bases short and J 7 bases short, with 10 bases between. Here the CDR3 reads CASSFYRRNEQFF. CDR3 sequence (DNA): TGTGCCAGCAGTTTTTATAGGAGGAATGAGCAGTTCTTC.

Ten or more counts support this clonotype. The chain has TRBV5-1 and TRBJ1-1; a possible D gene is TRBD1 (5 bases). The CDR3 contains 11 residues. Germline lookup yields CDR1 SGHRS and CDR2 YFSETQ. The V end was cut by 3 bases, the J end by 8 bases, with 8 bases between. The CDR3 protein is CASSYGTEAFF. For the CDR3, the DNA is TGCGCCAGCAGCTACGGGACCGAAGCTTTCTTT.

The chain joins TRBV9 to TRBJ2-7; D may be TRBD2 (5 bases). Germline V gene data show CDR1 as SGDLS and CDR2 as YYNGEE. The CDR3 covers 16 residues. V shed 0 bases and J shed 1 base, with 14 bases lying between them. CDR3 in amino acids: CASSVAAGTPSYEQYF. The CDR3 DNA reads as TGTGCCAGCAGCGTAGCTGCGGGCACACCTTCCTACGAGCAGTACTTC.

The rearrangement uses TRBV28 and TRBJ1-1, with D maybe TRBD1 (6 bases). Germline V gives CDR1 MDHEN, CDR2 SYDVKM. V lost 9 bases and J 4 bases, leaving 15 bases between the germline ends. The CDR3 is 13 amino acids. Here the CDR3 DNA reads TGTGCCAGATACAGGGTAGTGCGCACTGAAGCTTTCTTT. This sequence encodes CARYRVVRTEAFF.

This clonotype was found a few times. In nucleotides, the CDR3 is TGTGCCAGCAGCTTCGGTAGCGGTACAACAGATACGCAGTATTTT. This sequence encodes CASSFGSGTTDTQYF. V usage is TRBV7-3 and J usage is TRBJ2-3, with a weak D call TRBD2 (6 bases). The CDR3 extends over 15 amino acids. Germline loops: CDR1 SGHTA, CDR2 FQGTGA. V lost 3 bases and J lost 3, with 13 bases in between.

The CDR3 DNA is TGTGCCAGCAGTTTTCTGCGGGACTCCTACAATGAGCAGTTCTTC. This codes for CASSFLRDSYNEQFF. The chain couples TRBV27 to TRBJ2-1; possible D gene TRBD2, 6 bases. Germline CDR1 reads MNHEY; CDR2 reads SMNVEV (reference sequence). CDR3 length: 15 amino acids. V gave up 3 bases and J gave up 0 bases, with 9 bases separating them.

The CDR3: CASTNNGPRAGELFF. CDR3 DNA: TGTGCCAGCACGAACAACGGGCCACGAGCCGGGGAGCTGTTTTTT. The V call is TRBV2, the J call TRBJ2-2; no reliable D call. The germline gives CDR1 SNHLY, CDR2 FYNNEI. The CDR3 contains 15 residues. V was clipped by 7 bases and J by 6 bases, with 18 bases between them.

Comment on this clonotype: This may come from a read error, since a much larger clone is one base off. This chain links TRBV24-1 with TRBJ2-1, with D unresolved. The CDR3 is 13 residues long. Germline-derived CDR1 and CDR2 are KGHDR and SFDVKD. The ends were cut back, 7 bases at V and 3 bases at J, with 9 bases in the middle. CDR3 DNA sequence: TGTGCCACCAGCCGGTCTTACTACAATGAGCAGTTCTTC. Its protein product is CATSRSYYNEQFF.

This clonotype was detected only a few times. This CDR3 is CASSLGTAALSGANVLTF. The CDR3 region has the DNA TGTGCCAGTAGTCTCGGGACTGCTGCCCTCTCTGGGGCCAACGTCCTGACTTTC. The J gene is TRBJ2-6, the V gene TRBV19, with D perhaps TRBD2 (6 bases). The germline V and J ends were trimmed by 5 bases and 0 bases, with 17 bases remaining between them. Germline CDR1 reads LNHDA; CDR2 reads SQIVND (reference sequence). The CDR3 totals 18 residues. The full variable domain, in which reference TRBV19 and TRBJ2-6 provide the parts outside the CDR3, is DGGITQSPKYLFRKEGQNVTLSCEQNLNHDAMYWYRQDPGQGLRLIYYSQIVNDFQKGDIAEGYSVSREKKESFPLTVTSAQKNPTAFYLCASSLGTAALSGANVLTFGAGSRLTVL.

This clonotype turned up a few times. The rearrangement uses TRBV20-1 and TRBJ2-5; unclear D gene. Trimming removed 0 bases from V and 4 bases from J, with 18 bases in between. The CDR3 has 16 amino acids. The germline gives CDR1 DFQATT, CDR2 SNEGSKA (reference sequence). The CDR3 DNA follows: TGCAGTGCTAGAGATTTAAAGGACGGTGGTTTAGAGACCCAGTACTTC. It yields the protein CSARDLKDGGLETQYF.

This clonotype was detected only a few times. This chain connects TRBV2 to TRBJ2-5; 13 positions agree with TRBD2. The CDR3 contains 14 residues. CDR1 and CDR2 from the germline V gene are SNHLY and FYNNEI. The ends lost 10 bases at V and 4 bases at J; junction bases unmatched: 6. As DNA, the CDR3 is TGTGCCACCCGACTAGCGGGAGGAGGAGAGACCCAGTACTTC. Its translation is CATRLAGGGETQYF.

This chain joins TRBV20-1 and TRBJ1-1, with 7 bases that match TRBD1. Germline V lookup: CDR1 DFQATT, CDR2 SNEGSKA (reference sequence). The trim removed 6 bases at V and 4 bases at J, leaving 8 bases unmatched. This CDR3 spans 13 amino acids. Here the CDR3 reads CSAIGGAGTEAFF. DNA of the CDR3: TGCAGTGCCATAGGGGGCGCCGGCACTGAAGCTTTCTTT.

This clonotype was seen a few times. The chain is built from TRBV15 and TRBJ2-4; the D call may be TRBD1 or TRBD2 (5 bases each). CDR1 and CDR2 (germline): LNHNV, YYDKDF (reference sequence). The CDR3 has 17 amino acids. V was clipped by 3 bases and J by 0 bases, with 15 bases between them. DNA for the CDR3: TGTGCCACCAGCAGTGGCTTGGGACGGCTAGCCAAAAACATTCAGTACTTC. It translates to CATSSGLGRLAKNIQYF.

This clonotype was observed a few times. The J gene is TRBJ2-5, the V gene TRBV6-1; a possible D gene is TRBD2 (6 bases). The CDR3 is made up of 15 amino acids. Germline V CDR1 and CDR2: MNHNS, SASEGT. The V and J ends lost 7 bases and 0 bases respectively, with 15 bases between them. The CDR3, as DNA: TGTGCCAGCACCCAAGGGCTAGCGCACCAAGAGACCCAGTACTTC. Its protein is CASTQGLAHQETQYF.

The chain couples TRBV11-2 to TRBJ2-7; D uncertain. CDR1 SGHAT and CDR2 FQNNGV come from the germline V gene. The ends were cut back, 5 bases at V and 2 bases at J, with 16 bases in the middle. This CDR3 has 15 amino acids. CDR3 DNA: TGTGCCAGCAGCCTTGACACCGGCAGTACCTACGAGCAGTACTTC. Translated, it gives CASSLDTGSTYEQYF.

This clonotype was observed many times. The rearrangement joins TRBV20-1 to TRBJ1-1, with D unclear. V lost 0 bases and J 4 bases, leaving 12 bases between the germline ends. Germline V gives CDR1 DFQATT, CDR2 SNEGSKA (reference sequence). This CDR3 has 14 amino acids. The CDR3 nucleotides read TGCAGTGCTAGAGATCTTCGGTTGCCCACTGAAGCTTTCTTT. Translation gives CSARDLRLPTEAFF.

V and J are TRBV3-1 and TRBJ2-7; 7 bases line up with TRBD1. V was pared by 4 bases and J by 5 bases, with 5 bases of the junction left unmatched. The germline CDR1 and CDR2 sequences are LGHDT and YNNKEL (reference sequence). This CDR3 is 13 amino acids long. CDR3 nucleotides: TGTGCCAGCAGCCCTACAGGGGTTAACGAGCAGTACTTC. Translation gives CASSPTGVNEQYF.

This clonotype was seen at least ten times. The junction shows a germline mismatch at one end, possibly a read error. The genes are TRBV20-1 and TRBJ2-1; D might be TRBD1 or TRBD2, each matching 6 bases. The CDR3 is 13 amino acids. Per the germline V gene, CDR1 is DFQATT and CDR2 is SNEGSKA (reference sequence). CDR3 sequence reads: CSARGGYPNEQFF. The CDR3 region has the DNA TGCAGTGCAAGAGGGGGGTATCCCAATGAGCAGTTCTTC.